This is a list of T cell receptor beta chains from one sample in a study of blood T cell repertoires in COVID-19. Data came from immunoSEQ multiplex PCR; TCRdb stores just in-frame clones and leaves some out. The sample lists approximately 300,000 clones; more than 80% were seen once. Sequenced sample: peripheral blood. These receptors originate from a woman aged 25 to 45 with COVID-19, enrolled during active disease. Both conserved end residues are trimmed from each CDR3.

TRBV7-3	TRBJ2-1	ASSPGTGVQF
TRBV28	TRBJ1-5	ASSLLQTYQPQH
TRBV28	TRBJ1-3	ASSGESGAGNTIY
TRBV28	TRBJ1-4	ASSLRRGREKLF
TRBV5-1	TRBJ1-2	ASSSGQGFYGYT
TRBV7-9	TRBJ1-6	ASSLGPDLH
TRBV6-5	TRBJ2-1	ASSSTSGPYNEQF
TRBV30	TRBJ1-4	AWSRKQGDEKLF
TRBV28	TRBJ2-7	ASSFPLRGKKHYEQY
TRBV5-5	TRBJ2-7	ASSLVAGGWEQY
TRBV5-1	TRBJ2-3	ASSTGTTEEDNTDTQY
TRBV10-3	TRBJ1-1	AISPNPQGPRYTEAF
TRBV5-1	TRBJ1-4	ASSLTETTNEKLF
TRBV4-3	TRBJ2-1	ASSQGHKSNEQF
TRBV21-1	TRBJ2-7	ASSKVRLYPLSYEQY
TRBV3-1/TRBV3-2	TRBJ2-1	ASSRELAGGPHEQF
TRBV12-3/TRBV12-4	TRBJ1-2	ASSFGQVHGYT
TRBV6-4	TRBJ2-2	ASRRLAGGPITGELF
TRBV7-9	TRBJ2-2	ASSYPRAGTGELF
TRBV6-1	TRBJ2-7	ASSDAGTGSYEQY
TRBV5-1	TRBJ2-2	ASSADGRQTGELF
TRBV18	TRBJ2-7	ASSPGTGVLEQY
TRBV6-2/TRBV6-3	TRBJ2-1	ASSLRGKATGEQF
TRBV6-4	TRBJ1-2	ASSRASSGYGYT
TRBV28	TRBJ1-1	ASSSYRSTEAF
TRBV2	TRBJ1-2	ASVTGYGYT
TRBV5-1	TRBJ1-1	ASSSQGAPTEAF
TRBV29-1	TRBJ2-5	SVTRTGRETQY
TRBV28	TRBJ1-1	ASSQTGANTEAF
TRBV5-6	TRBJ2-7	ASSLGGSPSEQY
TRBV2	TRBJ1-2	ASSRQGADYGYT
TRBV9	TRBJ1-1	ASSFLGQGAPEAF
TRBV5-1	TRBJ2-1	ASSLPQRGGNSYNEQF
TRBV4-1	TRBJ2-7	ASSQDRGGTSYEQY
TRBV6-1	TRBJ2-4	ASSEAGQGFAKNIQY
TRBV10-3	TRBJ2-7	AISTRGQDEQY
TRBV11-2	TRBJ1-1	ASSLEGTGVTEAF
TRBV7-2	TRBJ1-6	ASSFNRGGSPLH
TRBV10-3	TRBJ2-1	AISEFSGSWLDEQF
TRBV9	TRBJ2-7	ASSRAQGVGEQY
TRBV3-1/TRBV3-2	TRBJ2-7	ASSQAEYEQY
TRBV5-1	TRBJ2-2	ASSLIGLAGANTGELF
TRBV7-9	TRBJ1-2	ASSLASAGMHGYT
TRBV6-5	TRBJ1-4	ASSGQLGEKLF
TRBV29-1	TRBJ2-2	SVETSGRPGELF
TRBV27	TRBJ2-5	ASSLGIGRERETQY
TRBV18	TRBJ1-2	ASSPTDSNGYT
TRBV30	TRBJ2-3	AWSPPGLFFTDTQY
TRBV7-2	TRBJ2-7	ASSPKGLAINGEQY
TRBV6-5	TRBJ1-1	ASRRQGMNTEAF
TRBV4-1	TRBJ2-7	ASSRHPSGSTYEQY
TRBV18	TRBJ1-1	ASSRQSNTEAF
TRBV10-3	TRBJ1-3	AISDIQGASGNTIY